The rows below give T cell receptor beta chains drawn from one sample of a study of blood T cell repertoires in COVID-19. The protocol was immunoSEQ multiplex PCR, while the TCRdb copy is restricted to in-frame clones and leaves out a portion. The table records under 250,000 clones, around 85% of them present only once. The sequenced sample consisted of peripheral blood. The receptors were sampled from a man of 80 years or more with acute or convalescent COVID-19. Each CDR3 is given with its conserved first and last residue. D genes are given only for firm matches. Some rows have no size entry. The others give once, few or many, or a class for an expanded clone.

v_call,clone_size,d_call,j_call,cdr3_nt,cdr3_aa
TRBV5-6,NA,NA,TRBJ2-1,TGTGCCAGCAGCTTGTGGCAGGTATACAATGAGCAGTTCTTC,CASSLWQVYNEQFF
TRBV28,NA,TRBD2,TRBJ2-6,TGTGCCAGCTCACTGAGCGGGACCCCGGGTGGGGCCAACGTCCTGACTTTC,CASSLSGTPGGANVLTF
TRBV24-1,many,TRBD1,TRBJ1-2,TGTGCCACCAGTGATTACCCGGGACAGAATAATGGCTACACCTTC,CATSDYPGQNNGYTF
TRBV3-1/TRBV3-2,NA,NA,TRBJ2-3,TGTGCCAGCAGCCTGGGAGGCTCGGGACGCGCCTCTGCGGTTACGCAGTATTTT,CASSLGGSGRASAVTQYF
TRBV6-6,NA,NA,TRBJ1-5,TGTGCCAGCGACTCCACGAATCAGCCCCAGCATTTT,CASDSTNQPQHF
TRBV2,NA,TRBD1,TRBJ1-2,TGTGCCAGCAAGGACAAACAGGGGTGGAATGGCTACACCTTC,CASKDKQGWNGYTF
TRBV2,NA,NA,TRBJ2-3,TGTGCCAGCCAGACGATGGATTTCGGGACAGATACGCAGTATTTT,CASQTMDFGTDTQYF
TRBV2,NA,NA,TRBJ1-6,TGTGCCAGCAGTGAGGAGGGGGGGATAGGCTCACCCCTCCACTTT,CASSEEGGIGSPLHF
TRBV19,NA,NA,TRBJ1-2,TGTGCCAGTAGTCTCGGGACAATAAAGGCTAACTATGGCTACACCTTC,CASSLGTIKANYGYTF
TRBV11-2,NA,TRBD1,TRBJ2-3,TGTGCCAGCAGACAACAGGGGAGAGATACGCAGTATTTT,CASRQQGRDTQYF
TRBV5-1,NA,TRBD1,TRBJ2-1,TGCGCCAGCAGCTTCGGACAGGGTAGATACAATGAGCAGTTCTTC,CASSFGQGRYNEQFF
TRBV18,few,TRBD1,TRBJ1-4,TGTGCCAGCTCACCGGACAGGGTTGATAATGAAAAACTGTTTTTT,CASSPDRVDNEKLFF
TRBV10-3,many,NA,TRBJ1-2,TGTGCCATCAGTGAGTCCAGCACAGAGATAACTTATGGCTACACCTTC,CAISESSTEITYGYTF
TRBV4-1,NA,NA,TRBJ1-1,TGCGCCAGCAGCCAAGACCCAACATCGAACACTGAAGCTTTCTTT,CASSQDPTSNTEAFF
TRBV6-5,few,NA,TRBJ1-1,TGTGCCAGCACCCTAGGGGGTGTGGGCACTGAAGCTTTCTTT,CASTLGGVGTEAFF
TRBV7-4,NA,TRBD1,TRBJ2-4,TGTGCCAGCAGCCGGGACAGGGTTTTGCCGGCCAAAAACATTCAGTACTTC,CASSRDRVLPAKNIQYF
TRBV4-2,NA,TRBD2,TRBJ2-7,TGTGCCAGCAGCCACAGCGGGGGGGGACCCTACGAGCAGTACTTC,CASSHSGGGPYEQYF
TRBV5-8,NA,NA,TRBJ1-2,TGTGCCAGCAGCTTGGACAGTCAGAGCTATGGCTACACCTTC,CASSLDSQSYGYTF
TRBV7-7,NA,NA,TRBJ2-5,TGTGCCAGCAGCTTAGAAAGGGGGGGCCCGACCCAGTACTTC,CASSLERGGPTQYF
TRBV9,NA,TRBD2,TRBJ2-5,TGTGCCAGCAGCTCCCGACTAGCGGGAGGAGAGACCCAGTACTTC,CASSSRLAGGETQYF
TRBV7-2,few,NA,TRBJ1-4,TGTGCCAGCAGCCCCGCCTATAATGAAAAACTGTTTTTT,CASSPAYNEKLFF
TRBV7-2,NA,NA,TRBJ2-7,TGTGCCAGCAGCCGGGGACTCCCGGGGGAGCAGTACTTC,CASSRGLPGEQYF
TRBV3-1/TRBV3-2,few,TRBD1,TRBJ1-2,TGTGCCAGCAGCCAAGTCCAGGGGGCGTCTGGCTACACCTTC,CASSQVQGASGYTF
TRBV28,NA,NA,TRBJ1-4,TGTGCCAGCAGTTTATCAGGATCGGCCGAAAAACTGTTTTTT,CASSLSGSAEKLFF
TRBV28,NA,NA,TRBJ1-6,TGTGCCAGCACCAACCAGGGAGGCTATAATTCACCCCTCCACTTT,CASTNQGGYNSPLHF
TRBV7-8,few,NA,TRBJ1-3,TGTGCCAGCAGTCACAGGGTCACAAACACCATATATTTT,CASSHRVTNTIYF
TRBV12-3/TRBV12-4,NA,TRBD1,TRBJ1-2,TGTGCCAGCAGTCGGACAGGGAACAGCTACACCTTC,CASSRTGNSYTF
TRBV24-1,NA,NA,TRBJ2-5,TGTGCCACCAGTGATTTCCAGGGTCGGACCCAGTACTTC,CATSDFQGRTQYF
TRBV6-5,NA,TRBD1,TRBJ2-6,TGTGCCAGCAGTTCCCCACAGGGGGCCTTAAACGTCCTGACTTTC,CASSSPQGALNVLTF
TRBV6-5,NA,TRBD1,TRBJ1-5,TGTGCCAGCGGGACAGGACGTTTGGGCAATCAGCCCCAGCATTTT,CASGTGRLGNQPQHF
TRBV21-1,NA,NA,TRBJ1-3,TGTGCCAGCAGCAAAGGGGGACACGATTCTGGAAACACCATATATTTT,CASSKGGHDSGNTIYF
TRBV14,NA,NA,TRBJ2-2,TGTGCCAGCAGCCAAGAGGGCTATTCGAACACCGGGGAGCTGTTTTTT,CASSQEGYSNTGELFF
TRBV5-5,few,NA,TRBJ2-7,TGTGCCAGCAGTTTCAGCGGGTCCAATCCCTACGAGCAGTACTTC,CASSFSGSNPYEQYF
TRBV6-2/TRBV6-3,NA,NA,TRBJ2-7,TGTGCCAGCAGTTCCTACCTCTACGAGCAGTACTTC,CASSSYLYEQYF
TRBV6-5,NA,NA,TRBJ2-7,TGTGCCAGCAGTTCCCGGGGAACAAAAGGGCCCGAGCAGTACTTC,CASSSRGTKGPEQYF
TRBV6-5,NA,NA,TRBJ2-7,TGTGCCAGCAGTTACGGGCAGACCTACGAGCAGTACTTC,CASSYGQTYEQYF
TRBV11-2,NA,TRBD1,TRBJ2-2,TGTGCCAGCAGCTTCCGGGACAGAAACACCGGGGAGCTGTTTTTT,CASSFRDRNTGELFF
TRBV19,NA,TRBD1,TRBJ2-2,TGTGCCAGTAGTCGGGGACAGGGAGTGAACACCGGGGAGCTGTTTTTT,CASSRGQGVNTGELFF
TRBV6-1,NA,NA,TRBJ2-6,TGTGCCAGCAGTGAAGCGTATTTGAACAGGGGAGGTCGCTCTGGGGCCAACGTCCTGACTTTC,CASSEAYLNRGGRSGANVLTF
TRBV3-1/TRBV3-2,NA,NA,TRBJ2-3,TGTGCCAGCAGCCAAGAATGGCTCCTCGATACGCAGTATTTT,CASSQEWLLDTQYF
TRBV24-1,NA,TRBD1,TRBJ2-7,TGTGCCACCAGTGATGGAATGACAGGGGGAACGGCAGAAGGCTACGAGCAGTACTTC,CATSDGMTGGTAEGYEQYF
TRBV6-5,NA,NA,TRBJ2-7,TGTGCCAGCAGGGGGGGGGCAGGGCCCTACGAGCAGTACTTC,CASRGGAGPYEQYF
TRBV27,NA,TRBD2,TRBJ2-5,TGTGCCAGCAGTTTCTATAGGGAGGGGTCTAGAGAGACCCAGTACTTC,CASSFYREGSRETQYF
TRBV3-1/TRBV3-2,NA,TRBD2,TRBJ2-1,TGTGCCAGCAGCCTTTCTAGCGGGCGAGGTGAGCAGTTCTTC,CASSLSSGRGEQFF
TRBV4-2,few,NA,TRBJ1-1,TGTGCCAGCAGCCAAGAGTACGGACAGCTTGAAGCTTTCTTT,CASSQEYGQLEAFF
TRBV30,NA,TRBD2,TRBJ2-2,TGTGCCTGGAATCGCGGGAGGTCGTACACCGGGGAGCTGTTTTTT,CAWNRGRSYTGELFF
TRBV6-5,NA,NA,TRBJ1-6,TGTGCCAGCAGTTACTCGACAAGATCGGGGAGGTCACCCCTCCACTTT,CASSYSTRSGRSPLHF
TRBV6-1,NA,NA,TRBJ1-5,TGTGCCAGCAGTCACAGGGCGGTTGGCAATCAGCCCCAGCATTTT,CASSHRAVGNQPQHF
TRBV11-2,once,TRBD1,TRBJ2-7,TGTGCCAGCAGCTTCAAACGGACAGGGATTACCTACGAGCAGTACTTC,CASSFKRTGITYEQYF
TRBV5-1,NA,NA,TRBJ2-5,TGCGCCAGCAGCTCGCCGGGGAAAGAGACCCAGTACTTC,CASSSPGKETQYF
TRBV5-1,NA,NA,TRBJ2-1,TGCGCCAGCTATCTGAGCTCCTACAATGAGCAGTTCTTC,CASYLSSYNEQFF
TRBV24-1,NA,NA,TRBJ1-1,TGTGCCACCAGTGATTTGGGCAGTGAAGCTTTCTTT,CATSDLGSEAFF
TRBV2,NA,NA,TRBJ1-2,TGTGCCAGCAGTGTCGAGGTCGGCTACACCTTC,CASSVEVGYTF
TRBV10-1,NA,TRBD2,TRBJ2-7,TGCGCCAGTGGGCAGCGGGAGCGGTACGAGCAGTACTTC,CASGQRERYEQYF
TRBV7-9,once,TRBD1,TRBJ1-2,TGTGCCAGCAGCTTAGGGCAGGGGGACTATGGCTACACCTTC,CASSLGQGDYGYTF
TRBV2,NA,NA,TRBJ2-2,TGTGCCAGCACCAGGGGTGGGACCGGGGAGCTGTTTTTT,CASTRGGTGELFF
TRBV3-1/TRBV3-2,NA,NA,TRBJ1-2,TGTGCCAGCAGCCAAGATGGGGGGACTGGCGGCTACACCTTC,CASSQDGGTGGYTF
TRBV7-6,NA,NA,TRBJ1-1,TGTGCCAGCGCGCCGGCGGTACTGAACACTGAAGCTTTCTTT,CASAPAVLNTEAFF
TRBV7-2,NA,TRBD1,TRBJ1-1,TGTGCCAGCAGTTCCGACAGGGTGAACACTGAAGCTTTCTTT,CASSSDRVNTEAFF